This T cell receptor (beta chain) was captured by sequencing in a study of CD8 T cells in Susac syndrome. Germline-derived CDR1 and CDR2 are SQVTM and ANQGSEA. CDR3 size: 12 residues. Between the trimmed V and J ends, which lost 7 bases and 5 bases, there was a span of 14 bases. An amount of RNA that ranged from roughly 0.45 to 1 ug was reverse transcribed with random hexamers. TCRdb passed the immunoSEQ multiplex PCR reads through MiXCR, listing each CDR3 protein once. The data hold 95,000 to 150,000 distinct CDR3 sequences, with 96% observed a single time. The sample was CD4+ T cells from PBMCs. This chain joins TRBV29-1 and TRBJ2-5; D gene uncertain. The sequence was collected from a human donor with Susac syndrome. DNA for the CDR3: TGCAGCGCTCTTAACGTGGGCGAGACCCAGTACTTC. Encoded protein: CSALNVGETQYF.